Here is one T cell receptor (beta chain) with its context. What it recognizes is unknown. TCRdb recomputed calls from the 5' RACE reads with MiXCR, one row per CDR3 protein. The data contain 500,000 to 650,000 distinct CDR3 sequences, about 17% of them singletons. These data originate in a study of T cells after yellow fever vaccination. The overall study: Preparation of the low-cell-number fractions used SMART-Seq v4 Ultra Low Input.

The CDR3 sequence is 16 residues long. V gave up 5 bases and J gave up 6 bases, with 21 bases separating them. Germline CDR1 and CDR2: SGHTA and FQGTGA. Findings and caveats of the study: Relatively few clonotypes were ones that appeared in both CD4 and CD8 compartments. Most primary-vaccination clones recurred post-booster (under 98% CD4, just over 85% CD8). Weaker, the secondary response had a peak occurring faster, on day 5 versus 15.

This TCR derives from a man aged 18 to 29 who received the YFV17D yellow fever vaccine. The genes are TRBV7-3 and TRBJ2-3; D is perhaps TRBD1 or TRBD2 (6 bases each). This specimen consisted of PBMCs, obtained less than 6 days after the first yellow fever vaccination. This chain's CDR3 is CASSKTVEGGPDTQYF. CDR3 nucleotide sequence: TGTGCCAGCAGCAAGACCGTGGAGGGGGGCCCGGATACGCAGTATTTT.